This TCR beta chain was sequenced during a study of cytomegalovirus exposure and HLA in healthy donors. Study results and limitations: Researchers catalogued 150 or so TCR beta chains as cytomegalovirus-associated. Most of the TCR beta V segments (in an earlier analysis) were productive either about 87% or about 30% of the time. TCR sequences were mostly rare, though some public TCRs occurred in many donors. The authors assumed roughly uniform sequencing depth across donors for presence/absence analyses.

The PCR contained 60 Vbeta and 13 Jbeta primers. The table came from immunoSEQ multiplex PCR; TCRdb's copy has only in-frame clones and leaves some out. The table has 150,000 to 200,000 clones, approximately 80% seen once. This clone was detected only a few times. Its antigen remains unknown. Other DNA sequences in the sample encode the same CDR3. Trimming took 3 bases from V and 3 from J, leaving 9 bases between them. The CDR3 spans 14 residues. Germline V lookup: CDR1 MNHEY, CDR2 SMNVEV (reference sequence). Sequenced material: PBMCs. This chain uses TRBV27 with TRBJ1-5, with D perhaps TRBD1 (5 bases). The clonotype originates from a woman in her twenties or thirties in good health and CMV-seronegative. Here the CDR3 DNA reads TGTGCCAGCAGTTTTGGGGCGGACAATCAGCCCCAGCATTTT. Translated: CASSFGADNQPQHF.